This T cell receptor beta chain was identified in a study of response to subunit inactivated influenza vaccine. Notes on the study in general: The authors suggested that few new T cells are recruited per seasonal influenza vaccination.

J was trimmed by 16 bases and V by 5 bases; bases with no gene match: 14. Per germline, CDR1 SGHTA and CDR2 FQGNSA. This CDR3 region has 16 residues. Regarding this clonotype: Its cognate antigen is unknown.

TCRdb called the RT-PCR reads again in MiXCR, with one record for every CDR3 protein. Here the sample spans about 650,000 distinct CDR3 sequences, 15% to 19% being singletons. This material consisted of PBMCs from blood, taken about 11 days after vaccination. The rearrangement links TRBV7-2 to TRBJ2-1, with 16 bases identical to TRBD2. The sequence was obtained from a man aged 50 to 60 who received an inactivated influenza vaccine. In nucleotides, the CDR3 is TGTGCCAGCAGCACACAACCGGGACTAGCGGGGGGGAAAGTTTTCTTC. Translated, it gives CASSTQPGLAGGKVFF.